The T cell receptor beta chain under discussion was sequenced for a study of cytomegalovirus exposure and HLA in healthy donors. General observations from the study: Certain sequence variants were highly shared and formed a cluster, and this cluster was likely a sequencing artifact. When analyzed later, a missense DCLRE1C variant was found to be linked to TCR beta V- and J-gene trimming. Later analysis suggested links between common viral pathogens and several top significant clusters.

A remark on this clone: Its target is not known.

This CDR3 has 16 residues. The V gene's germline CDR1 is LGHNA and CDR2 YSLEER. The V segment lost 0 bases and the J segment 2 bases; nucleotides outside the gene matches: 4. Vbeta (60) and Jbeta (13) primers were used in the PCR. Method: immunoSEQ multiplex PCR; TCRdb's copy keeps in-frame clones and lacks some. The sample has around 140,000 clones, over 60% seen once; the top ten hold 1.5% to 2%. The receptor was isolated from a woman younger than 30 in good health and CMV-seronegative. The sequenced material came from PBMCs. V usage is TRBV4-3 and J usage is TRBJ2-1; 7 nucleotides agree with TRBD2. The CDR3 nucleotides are TGCGCCAGCAGCCAAGAGGTACGGGGGGCCTACAATGAGCAGTTCTTC. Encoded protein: CASSQEVRGAYNEQFF.